This T cell receptor beta chain comes out of a study of OX40 agonist ivuxolimab in advanced cancers. Study-wide context: Hepatocellular carcinoma, melanoma, renal cell or head and neck cancer was diagnosed in the dose-escalation patients. Allowance was made for prior anti-PD-1, anti-PD-L1 or anti-CTLA-4 therapy, and about 40% had some.

CDR1 and CDR2 (germline): LGHNA, YSLEER. The CDR3 covers 14 residues. The ends were cut back, 1 base at V and 3 bases at J, with 10 bases in the middle. Here immunoSEQ multiplex PCR was the method, and the copy in TCRdb shows in-frame clones only, minus some. Among tens of thousands of clones listed, around 85% were seen once. The V call is TRBV4-3, the J call TRBJ2-7; D is unclear. The sample consisted of CD4+ or CD8+ T cells sorted from blood, taken in a trial of the OX40 agonist ivuxolimab. The TCR was taken from an adult with an advanced solid tumor such as melanoma, head and neck, liver or kidney cancer. CDR3 sequence (DNA): TGCGCCAGCAGCCAAGCTGTGGTGGGCTACGAGCAGTACTTC. The encoded protein is CASSQAVVGYEQYF.